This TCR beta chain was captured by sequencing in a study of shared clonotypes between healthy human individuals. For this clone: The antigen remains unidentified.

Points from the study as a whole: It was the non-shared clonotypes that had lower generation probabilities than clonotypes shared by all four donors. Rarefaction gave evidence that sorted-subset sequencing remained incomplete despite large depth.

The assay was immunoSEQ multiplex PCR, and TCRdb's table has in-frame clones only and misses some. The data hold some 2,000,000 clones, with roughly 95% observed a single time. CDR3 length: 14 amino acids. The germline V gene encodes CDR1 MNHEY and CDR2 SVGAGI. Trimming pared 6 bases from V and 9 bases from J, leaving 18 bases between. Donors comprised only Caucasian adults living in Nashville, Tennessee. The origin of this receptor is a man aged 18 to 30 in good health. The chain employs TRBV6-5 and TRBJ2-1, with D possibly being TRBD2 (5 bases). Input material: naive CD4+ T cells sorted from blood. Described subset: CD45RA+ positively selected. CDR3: CASRVGPGVGEQFF. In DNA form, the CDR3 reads TGTGCCAGCAGAGTTGGACCCGGGGTGGGTGAGCAGTTCTTC.